A selection of T cell receptor beta chains follows, all from one sample in a study of shared clonotypes between healthy human individuals. Method: immunoSEQ multiplex PCR; TCRdb's copy keeps in-frame clones and lacks some. The data show 470,000 or so clones, 60% to 80% seen once. Sequences were obtained from PBMCs. Every receptor here comes from a woman aged 40 to 55 in good health. Some clones in this sample may be carry-over from other donors' samples. Both conserved end residues are part of each CDR3. The D gene is left open where the match is weak. Only part of the rows carry a size: once, few, many, or a class if the clone is expanded.

V gene: TRBV6-5; J gene: TRBJ2-7; D gene: -; clone size: -; CDR3 protein: CASSYVRESSYEQYF; CDR3 DNA: TGTGCCAGCAGTTACGTCAGGGAGAGCTCCTACGAGCAGTACTTC
V gene: TRBV5-4; J gene: TRBJ2-2; D gene: -; clone size: -; CDR3 protein: CASSSRWNTGELFF; CDR3 DNA: TGTGCCAGCAGCTCAAGGTGGAACACCGGGGAGCTGTTTTTT
V gene: TRBV11-2; J gene: TRBJ2-1; D gene: -; clone size: -; CDR3 protein: CASSLVTSSYNEQFF; CDR3 DNA: TGTGCCAGCAGCTTAGTTACTAGCAGCTACAATGAGCAGTTCTTC
V gene: TRBV2; J gene: TRBJ2-5; D gene: -; clone size: -; CDR3 protein: CASSEDLLETQYF; CDR3 DNA: TGTGCCAGCAGTGAGGACTTATTAGAGACCCAGTACTTC
V gene: TRBV18; J gene: TRBJ1-1; D gene: -; clone size: -; CDR3 protein: CASSGGPGRENTEAFF; CDR3 DNA: TGTGCCAGCTCGGGGGGGCCCGGGAGAGAGAACACTGAAGCTTTCTTT
V gene: TRBV28; J gene: TRBJ2-7; D gene: -; clone size: -; CDR3 protein: CASSLGNHEQYF; CDR3 DNA: TGTGCCAGCAGTTTAGGGAACCACGAGCAGTACTTC
V gene: TRBV5-1; J gene: TRBJ2-4; D gene: TRBD2; clone size: -; CDR3 protein: CASKPSGKNIQYF; CDR3 DNA: TGCGCCAGCAAGCCTAGCGGGAAAAACATTCAGTACTTC
V gene: TRBV7-9; J gene: TRBJ1-2; D gene: TRBD1; clone size: few; CDR3 protein: CASSPTGDGYTF; CDR3 DNA: TGTGCCAGCAGCCCGACAGGGGATGGCTACACCTTC
V gene: TRBV6-9; J gene: TRBJ2-7; D gene: TRBD2; clone size: -; CDR3 protein: CASTSPKEREIYEQYF; CDR3 DNA: TGTGCCAGCACCTCACCTAAAGAGCGGGAGATCTACGAGCAGTACTTC
V gene: TRBV21-1; J gene: TRBJ2-7; D gene: -; clone size: -; CDR3 protein: CASSKKIGKVGEQYF; CDR3 DNA: TGTGCCAGCAGCAAAAAGATAGGTAAAGTAGGGGAGCAGTACTTC